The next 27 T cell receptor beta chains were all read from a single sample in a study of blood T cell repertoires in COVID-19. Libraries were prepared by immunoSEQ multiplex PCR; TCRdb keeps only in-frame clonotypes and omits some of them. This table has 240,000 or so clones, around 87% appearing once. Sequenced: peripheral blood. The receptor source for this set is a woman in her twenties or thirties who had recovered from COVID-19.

The CDR3 here is CASSSTQLVAGDRTDTQYF. In DNA, the CDR3 is TGTGCCAGCAGCTCCACCCAGTTGGTAGCGGGGGATCGCACAGATACGCAGTATTTT. The V call is TRBV11-2, the J call TRBJ2-3; the match to TRBD2 covers 9 bases. The J segment lost 1 base and the V segment lost 4 bases, leaving 15 bases of the junction unmatched. The CDR3 sequence is 19 residues long. Germline values: CDR1 SGHAT, CDR2 FQNNGV.

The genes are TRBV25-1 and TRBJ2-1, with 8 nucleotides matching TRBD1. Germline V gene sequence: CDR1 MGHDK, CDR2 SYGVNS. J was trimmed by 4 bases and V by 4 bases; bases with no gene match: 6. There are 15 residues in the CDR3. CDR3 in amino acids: CASSGTGGLYNEQFF. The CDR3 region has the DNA TGTGCCAGCAGTGGAACAGGGGGGCTATACAATGAGCAGTTCTTC.

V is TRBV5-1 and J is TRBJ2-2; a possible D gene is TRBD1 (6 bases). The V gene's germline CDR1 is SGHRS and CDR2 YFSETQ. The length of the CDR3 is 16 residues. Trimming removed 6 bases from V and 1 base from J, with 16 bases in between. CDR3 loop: CASTVHGTKNTGELFF. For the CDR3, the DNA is TGCGCCAGCACTGTCCACGGGACAAAGAACACCGGGGAGCTGTTTTTT.

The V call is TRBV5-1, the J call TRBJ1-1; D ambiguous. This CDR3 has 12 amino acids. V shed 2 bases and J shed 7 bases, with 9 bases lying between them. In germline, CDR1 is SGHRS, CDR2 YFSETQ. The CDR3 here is CASSLGGFEAFF. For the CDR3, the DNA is TGCGCCAGCAGCTTAGGCGGCTTTGAAGCTTTCTTT.

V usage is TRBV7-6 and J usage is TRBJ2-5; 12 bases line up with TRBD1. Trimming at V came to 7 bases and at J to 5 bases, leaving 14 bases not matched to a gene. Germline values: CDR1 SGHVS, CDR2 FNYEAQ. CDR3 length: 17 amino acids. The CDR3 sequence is CASTLSPGTGGGETQYF. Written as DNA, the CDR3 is TGTGCCAGCACCCTTAGCCCGGGGACAGGGGGCGGGGAGACCCAGTACTTC.

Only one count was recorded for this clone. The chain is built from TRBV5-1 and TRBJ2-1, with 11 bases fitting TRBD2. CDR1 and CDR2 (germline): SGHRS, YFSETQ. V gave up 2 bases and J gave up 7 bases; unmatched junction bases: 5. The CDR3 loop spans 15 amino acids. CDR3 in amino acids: CASSFSGGGSNEQFF. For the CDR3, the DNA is TGCGCCAGCAGCTTTAGCGGGGGGGGAAGTAATGAGCAGTTCTTC. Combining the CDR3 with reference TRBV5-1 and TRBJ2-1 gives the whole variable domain KAGVTQTPRYLIKTRGQQVTLSCSPISGHRSVSWYQQTPGQGLQFLFEYFSETQRNKGNFPGRFSGRQFSNSRSEMNVSTLELGDSALYLCASSFSGGGSNEQFFGPGTRLTVL.

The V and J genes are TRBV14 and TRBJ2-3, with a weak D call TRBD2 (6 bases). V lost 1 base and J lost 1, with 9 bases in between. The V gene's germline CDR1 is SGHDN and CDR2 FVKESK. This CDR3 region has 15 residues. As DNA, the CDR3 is TGTGCCAGCAGCCAAGGGGAGCGGGGCACAGATACGCAGTATTTT. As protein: CASSQGERGTDTQYF.

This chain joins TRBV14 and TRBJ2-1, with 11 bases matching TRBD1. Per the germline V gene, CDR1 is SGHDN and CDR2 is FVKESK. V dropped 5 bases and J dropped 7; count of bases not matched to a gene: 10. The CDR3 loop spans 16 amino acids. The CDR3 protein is CASSGAGTGGFNEQFF. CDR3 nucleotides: TGTGCCAGCAGCGGAGCCGGGACAGGGGGATTTAATGAGCAGTTCTTC.

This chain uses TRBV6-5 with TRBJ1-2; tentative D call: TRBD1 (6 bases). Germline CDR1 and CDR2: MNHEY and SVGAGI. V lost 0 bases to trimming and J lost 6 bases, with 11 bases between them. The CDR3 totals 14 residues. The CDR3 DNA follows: TGTGCCAGCAGTTACTCCGGGACACCGAATGGCTACACCTTC. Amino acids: CASSYSGTPNGYTF.

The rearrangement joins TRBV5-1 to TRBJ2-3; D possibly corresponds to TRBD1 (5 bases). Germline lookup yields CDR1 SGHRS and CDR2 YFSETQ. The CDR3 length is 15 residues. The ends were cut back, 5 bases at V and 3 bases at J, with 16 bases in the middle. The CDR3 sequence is CASSQLDSQTDTQYF. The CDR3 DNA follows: TGCGCCAGCAGTCAGCTTGACAGTCAAACAGATACGCAGTATTTT.

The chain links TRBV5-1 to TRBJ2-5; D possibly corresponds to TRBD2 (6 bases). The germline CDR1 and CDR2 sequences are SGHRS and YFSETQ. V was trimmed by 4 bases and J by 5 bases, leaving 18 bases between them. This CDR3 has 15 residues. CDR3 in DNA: TGCGCCAGCAGCCCCCCTCCCTCCGGGGGTGAGACCCAGTACTTC. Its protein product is CASSPPPSGGETQYF.

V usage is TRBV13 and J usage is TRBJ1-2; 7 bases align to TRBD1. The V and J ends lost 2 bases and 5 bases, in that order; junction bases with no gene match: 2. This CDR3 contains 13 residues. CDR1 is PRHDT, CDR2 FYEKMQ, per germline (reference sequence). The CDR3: CASSLTGEYGYTF. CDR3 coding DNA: TGTGCCAGCAGCTTAACAGGGGAGTATGGCTACACCTTC. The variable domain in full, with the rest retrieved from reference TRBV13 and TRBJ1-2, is AAGVIQSPRHLIKEKRETATLKCYPIPRHDTVYWYQQGPGQDPQFLISFYEKMQSDKGSIPDRFSAQQFSDYHSELNMSSLELGDSALYFCASSLTGEYGYTFGSGTRLTVV.

The CDR3 bases are TGTGCCACCAGCAGAGATGGGGGGGCGAGCTATGGCTACACCTTC. Translating it yields CATSRDGGASYGYTF. This rearrangement joins TRBV15 to TRBJ1-2; D may be TRBD1 (6 bases). This CDR3 spans 15 amino acids. Germline V gene sequence: CDR1 LNHNV, CDR2 YYDKDF (reference sequence). Trimming left V 0 bases short and J 4 bases short, with 12 bases between.

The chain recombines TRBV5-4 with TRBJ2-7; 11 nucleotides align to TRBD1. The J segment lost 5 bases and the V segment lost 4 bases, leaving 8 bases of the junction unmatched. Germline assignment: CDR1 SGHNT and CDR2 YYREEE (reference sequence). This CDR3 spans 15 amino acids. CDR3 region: CASSDGDRGTHEQYF. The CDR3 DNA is TGTGCCAGCAGCGATGGGGACAGGGGGACCCACGAGCAGTACTTC.

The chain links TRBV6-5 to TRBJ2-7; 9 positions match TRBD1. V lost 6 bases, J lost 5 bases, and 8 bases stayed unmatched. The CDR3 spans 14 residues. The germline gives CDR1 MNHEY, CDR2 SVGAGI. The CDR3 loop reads CASSLQGAFNEQYF. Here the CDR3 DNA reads TGTGCCAGCAGCCTACAGGGGGCGTTTAACGAGCAGTACTTC.

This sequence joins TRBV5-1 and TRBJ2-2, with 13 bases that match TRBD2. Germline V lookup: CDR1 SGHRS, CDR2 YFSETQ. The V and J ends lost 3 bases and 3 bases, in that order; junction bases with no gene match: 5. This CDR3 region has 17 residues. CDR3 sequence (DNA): TGCGCCAGCAGCTCTGGACTAGCGGGGGTTTACACCGGGGAGCTGTTTTTT. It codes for CASSSGLAGVYTGELFF.

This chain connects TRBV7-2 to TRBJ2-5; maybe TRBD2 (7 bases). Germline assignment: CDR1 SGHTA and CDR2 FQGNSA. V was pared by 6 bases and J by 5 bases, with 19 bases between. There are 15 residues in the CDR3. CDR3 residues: CASSFQQGGGETQYF. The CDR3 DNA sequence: TGTGCCAGCAGTTTCCAACAGGGAGGGGGGGAGACCCAGTACTTC.

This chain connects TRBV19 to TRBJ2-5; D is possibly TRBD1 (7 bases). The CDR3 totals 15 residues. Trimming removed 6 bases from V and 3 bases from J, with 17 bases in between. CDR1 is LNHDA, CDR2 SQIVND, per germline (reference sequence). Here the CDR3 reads CASRGGGAGEETQYF. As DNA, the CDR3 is TGTGCCAGTAGAGGAGGGGGCGCCGGGGAAGAGACCCAGTACTTC.

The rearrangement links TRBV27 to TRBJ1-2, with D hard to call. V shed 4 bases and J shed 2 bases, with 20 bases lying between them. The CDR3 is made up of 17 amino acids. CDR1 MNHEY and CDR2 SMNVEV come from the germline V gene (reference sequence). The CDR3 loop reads CASSSSFVEVKNYGYTF. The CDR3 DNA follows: TGTGCCAGCAGTTCCTCCTTCGTGGAGGTAAAGAACTATGGCTACACCTTC.

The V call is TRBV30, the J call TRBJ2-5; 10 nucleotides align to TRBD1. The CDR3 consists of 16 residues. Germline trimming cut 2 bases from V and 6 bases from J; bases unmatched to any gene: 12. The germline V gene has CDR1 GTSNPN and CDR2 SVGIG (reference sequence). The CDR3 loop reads CAWSLKYRDRGKTQYF. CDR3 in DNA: TGTGCCTGGAGTCTAAAATACCGGGACAGGGGAAAGACCCAGTACTTC.

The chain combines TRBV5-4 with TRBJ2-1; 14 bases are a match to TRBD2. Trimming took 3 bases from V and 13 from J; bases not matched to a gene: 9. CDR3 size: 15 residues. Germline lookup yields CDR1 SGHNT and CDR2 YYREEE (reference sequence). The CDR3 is CASSSGLAGGGGQFF. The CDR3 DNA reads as TGTGCCAGCAGCTCAGGACTAGCGGGGGGCGGGGGACAGTTCTTC.

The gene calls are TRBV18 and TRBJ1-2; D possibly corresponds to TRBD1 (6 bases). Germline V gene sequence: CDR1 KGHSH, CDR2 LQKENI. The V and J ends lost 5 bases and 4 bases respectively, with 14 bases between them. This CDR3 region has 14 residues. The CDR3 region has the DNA TGTGCCAGCTCAACATCACAGGGACCCTATGGCTACACCTTC. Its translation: CASSTSQGPYGYTF.

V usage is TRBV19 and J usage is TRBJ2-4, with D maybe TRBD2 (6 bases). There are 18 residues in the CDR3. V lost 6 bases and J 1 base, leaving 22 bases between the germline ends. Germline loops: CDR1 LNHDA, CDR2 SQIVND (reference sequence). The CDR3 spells CASSLLQGLEGAKNIQYF. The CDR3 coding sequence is TGTGCCAGTAGCCTACTGCAGGGTCTGGAGGGCGCCAAAAACATTCAGTACTTC.

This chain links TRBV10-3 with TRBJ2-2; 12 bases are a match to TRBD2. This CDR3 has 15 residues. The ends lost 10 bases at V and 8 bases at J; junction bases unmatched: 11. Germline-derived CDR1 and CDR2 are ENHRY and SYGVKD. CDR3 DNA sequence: TGTGCCACCACACGGACTAGCGGGGCCGAGGGGGAGCTGTTTTTT. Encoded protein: CATTRTSGAEGELFF.

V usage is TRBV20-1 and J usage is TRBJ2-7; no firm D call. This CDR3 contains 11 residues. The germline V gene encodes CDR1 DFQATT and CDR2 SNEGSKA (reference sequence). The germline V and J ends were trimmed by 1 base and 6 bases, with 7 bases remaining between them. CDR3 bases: TGCAGTGCTAGAGGACTGGCCGAGCAGTACTTC. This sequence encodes CSARGLAEQYF.

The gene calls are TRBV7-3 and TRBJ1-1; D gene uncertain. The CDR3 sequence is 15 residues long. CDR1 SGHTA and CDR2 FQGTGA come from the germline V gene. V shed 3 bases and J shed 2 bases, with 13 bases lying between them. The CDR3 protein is CASSLLQIPNTEAFF. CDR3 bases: TGTGCCAGCAGCTTGTTACAGATTCCCAACACTGAAGCTTTCTTT.

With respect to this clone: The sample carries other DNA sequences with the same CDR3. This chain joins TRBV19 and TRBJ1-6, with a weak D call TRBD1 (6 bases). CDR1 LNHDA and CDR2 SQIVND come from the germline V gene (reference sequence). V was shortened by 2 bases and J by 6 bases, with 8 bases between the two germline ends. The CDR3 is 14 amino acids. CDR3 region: CASSIQGTNSPLHF. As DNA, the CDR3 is TGTGCCAGTAGTATACAGGGGACTAATTCACCCCTCCACTTT. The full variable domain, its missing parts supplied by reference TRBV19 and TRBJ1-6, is DGGITQSPKYLFRKEGQNVTLSCEQNLNHDAMYWYRQDPGQGLRLIYYSQIVNDFQKGDIAEGYSVSREKKESFPLTVTSAQKNPTAFYLCASSIQGTNSPLHFGNGTRLTVT.